One sample yielded the 6 T cell receptor beta chains listed below, sequenced in a study of CD8 T cells in Susac syndrome. It was with random hexamers that 0.5 to 1 ug RNA was reverse transcribed. TCRdb re-called the immunoSEQ multiplex PCR reads with MiXCR, one entry per CDR3 protein. This table holds about 140,000 distinct CDR3 sequences, 85% to 95% found once. Material: CD4+ T cells from PBMCs. Receptor source: a human donor with Susac syndrome.

This rearrangement joins TRBV7-9 to TRBJ1-2; no firm D call. Trimming left V 5 bases short and J 6 bases short, with 16 bases between. The germline V gene encodes CDR1 SEHNR and CDR2 FQNEAQ (reference sequence). CDR3 length equals 14 residues. DNA of the CDR3: TGTGCCAGCAGCGCCGGACTCACGGAGGATGGCTACACCTTC. It specifies CASSAGLTEDGYTF.

This clonotype appeared a single time. The chain couples TRBV20-1 to TRBJ2-5; the D gene could be TRBD1 or TRBD2 (5 bases each). V lost 6 bases, J lost 4 bases, and 15 bases lay in between. Germline values: CDR1 DFQATT, CDR2 SNEGSKA (reference sequence). CDR3 length: 13 residues. The DNA of the CDR3 is TGCAGTGCGGGAAGAGGGGTTACAGAGACCCAGTACTTC. It specifies CSAGRGVTETQYF.

This sequence joins TRBV12-5 and TRBJ2-3, with 12 nucleotides matching TRBD2. V gave up 5 bases and J gave up 6 bases; unmatched junction bases: 6. From germline, CDR1 is LGHNT and CDR2 FRNRAP. The CDR3 has 15 residues. CDR3 nucleotides: TGTGCTAGTGGTCTGACTAGCGGGAGACGCGATACGCAGTATTTT. It codes for CASGLTSGRRDTQYF.

The chain carries TRBV7-6 and TRBJ2-1; no definite D call. The CDR3 extends over 16 amino acids. The V end lost 2 bases, the J end lost 0 bases, and 11 bases lay between the germline ends. Germline CDR1 and CDR2: SGHVS and FNYEAQ. CDR3 nucleotides: TGTGCCAGCAGCTTAACAGCCACCGTCTCCTACAATGAGCAGTTCTTC. Its translation: CASSLTATVSYNEQFF.

The chain joins TRBV19 to TRBJ1-2; maybe TRBD1 (5 bases). Per germline, CDR1 LNHDA and CDR2 SQIVND (reference sequence). The CDR3 totals 14 residues. Trimming took 6 bases from V and 8 from J, leaving 19 bases between them. CDR3 amino acids: CASRGPHGNSGYTF. DNA of the CDR3: TGTGCCAGTAGGGGGCCTCACGGAAACTCCGGCTACACCTTC.

V and J are TRBV30 and TRBJ1-1; 9 bases align to TRBD1. V dropped 7 bases and J dropped 1; count of bases not matched to a gene: 4. Germline assignment: CDR1 GTSNPN and CDR2 SVGIG (reference sequence). The CDR3 totals 13 residues. The DNA of the CDR3 is TGTGCCTTCGGACAGGGGTCGAACACTGAAGCTTTCTTT. It encodes CAFGQGSNTEAFF.